This T cell receptor (beta chain) was identified during a study of graft-versus-host responses after intestinal transplantation. For this clone: The antigen remains unidentified.

Notes on the study in general: When patients had graft-donor T cell macrochimerism, their allografts held high graft-versus-host to host-versus-graft clonal ratios.

Sequencing used immunoSEQ multiplex PCR; TCRdb keeps in-frame clones, though not all of them. The repertoire includes around 90,000 clones, about 95% of them detected once, and roughly 0.18% sits in the top ten. The CDR3 contains 16 residues. V was pared by 8 bases and J by 4 bases, with 14 bases of the junction left unmatched. Germline V gene sequence: CDR1 LNHDA, CDR2 SQIVND (reference sequence). The starting material was unstimulated CD4+ T cells sorted from spleen or lymph node cells, obtained before transplant. The TCR comes from a human donor who was the organ donor for an intestinal transplant. The rearrangement joins TRBV19 to TRBJ2-1; the match to TRBD2 covers 7 bases. CDR3 DNA sequence: TGTGCCAGTTCTGGCGGGGGAGGCCGATTATACAATGAGCAGTTCTTC. Its translation is CASSGGGGRLYNEQFF.